This is a list of T cell receptor beta chains from one sample in a study of beta chain features in type 1 diabetes. TCRdb's copy holds only in-frame clones and misses some; the assay was immunoSEQ multiplex PCR. Among under 400,000 clones, 10% to 15% were seen once, and the ten largest hold 0.017%. Sequenced sample: naive CD4+ T cells from blood. The receptors come from a man aged 18-30 years in good health. Each CDR3 is given with its conserved first and last residue. D genes are given only for firm matches. Size is stated for part of the rows, as once, few or many counts, or as a class when the clone is expanded.

cdr3_aa: CASSRLAGGSVHEQYF; cdr3_nt: TGTGCCAGCAGTCGACTAGCGGGAGGCTCTGTCCACGAGCAGTACTTC; v_call: TRBV11-1; d_call: TRBD2; clone_size: NA; j_call: TRBJ2-7
cdr3_aa: CASSFRHSGQGDETQYF; cdr3_nt: TGCGCCAGCAGCTTTCGACACTCGGGACAGGGGGATGAGACCCAGTACTTC; v_call: TRBV5-1; d_call: TRBD1; clone_size: NA; j_call: TRBJ2-5
cdr3_aa: CASSLDSREGTQYF; cdr3_nt: TGTGCCAGCAGTTTGGATTCCCGAGAGGGGACCCAGTACTTC; v_call: TRBV28; d_call: NA; clone_size: few; j_call: TRBJ2-5
cdr3_aa: CASSGQVTQPQHF; cdr3_nt: TGTGCCAGTTCTGGACAGGTTACTCAGCCCCAGCATTTT; v_call: TRBV19; d_call: TRBD1; clone_size: NA; j_call: TRBJ1-5
cdr3_aa: CATLGSPAEQFF; cdr3_nt: TGTGCCACACTAGGGAGCCCCGCCGAGCAGTTCTTC; v_call: TRBV28; d_call: NA; clone_size: NA; j_call: TRBJ2-1
cdr3_aa: CSVWTSGASTYEQYF; cdr3_nt: TGCAGCGTGTGGACTAGCGGGGCTTCGACCTACGAGCAGTACTTC; v_call: TRBV29-1; d_call: TRBD2; clone_size: many; j_call: TRBJ2-7
cdr3_aa: CASSLGLAGGPGELFF; cdr3_nt: TGTGCCAGCAGCCTTGGACTAGCGGGGGGACCCGGGGAGCTGTTTTTT; v_call: TRBV7-2; d_call: TRBD2; clone_size: few; j_call: TRBJ2-2
cdr3_aa: CASRDRVSYEQYF; cdr3_nt: TGTGCCAGCAGGGACAGGGTCTCCTACGAGCAGTACTTC; v_call: TRBV6-9; d_call: TRBD1; clone_size: few; j_call: TRBJ2-7
cdr3_aa: CASSPLELNTEAFF; cdr3_nt: TGTGCCAGCTCACCATTAGAATTGAACACTGAAGCTTTCTTT; v_call: TRBV18; d_call: NA; clone_size: NA; j_call: TRBJ1-1
cdr3_aa: CASSRDTTDTQYF; cdr3_nt: TGTGCCAGCAGTCGGGACACCACAGATACGCAGTATTTT; v_call: TRBV2; d_call: NA; clone_size: NA; j_call: TRBJ2-3
cdr3_aa: CASSLEGTSGSDEQFF; cdr3_nt: TGTGCCAGCAGCTTAGAGGGGACTAGCGGGAGCGATGAGCAGTTCTTC; v_call: TRBV7-2; d_call: TRBD2; clone_size: many; j_call: TRBJ2-1
cdr3_aa: CASSSLSEQFF; cdr3_nt: TGTGCCAGCAGCTCCCTCTCTGAGCAGTTCTTC; v_call: TRBV13; d_call: NA; clone_size: NA; j_call: TRBJ2-1
cdr3_aa: CASGSGQGKEQFF; cdr3_nt: TGTGCTAGTGGTTCCGGACAAGGGAAGGAGCAGTTCTTC; v_call: TRBV12-5; d_call: NA; clone_size: NA; j_call: TRBJ2-1
cdr3_aa: CAINSQGSTDTQYF; cdr3_nt: TGTGCCATCAATAGCCAGGGGAGCACAGATACGCAGTATTTT; v_call: TRBV10-3; d_call: NA; clone_size: few; j_call: TRBJ2-3
cdr3_aa: CAWNLGQLGTEAFF; cdr3_nt: TGTGCCTGGAACCTTGGACAGCTAGGCACTGAAGCTTTCTTT; v_call: TRBV30; d_call: NA; clone_size: NA; j_call: TRBJ1-1
cdr3_aa: CASSLGHLAGETQYF; cdr3_nt: TGTGCCAGCAGCTTAGGCCATTTGGCGGGGGAGACCCAGTACTTC; v_call: TRBV7-9; d_call: NA; clone_size: NA; j_call: TRBJ2-5
cdr3_aa: CSVGALWPSYEQYF; cdr3_nt: TGCAGCGTTGGGGCCCTGTGGCCCTCCTACGAGCAGTACTTC; v_call: TRBV29-1; d_call: NA; clone_size: few; j_call: TRBJ2-7
cdr3_aa: CASNPVAGETQYF; cdr3_nt: TGTGCCAGCAACCCCGTAGCGGGAGAGACCCAGTACTTC; v_call: TRBV6-6; d_call: TRBD2; clone_size: few; j_call: TRBJ2-5
cdr3_aa: CASTSRAGANVLTF; cdr3_nt: TGTGCCAGCACTTCCCGGGCTGGGGCCAACGTCCTGACTTTC; v_call: TRBV6-6; d_call: NA; clone_size: few; j_call: TRBJ2-6
cdr3_aa: CASSPGTQQYF; cdr3_nt: TGTGCCAGCAGCCCCGGGACTCAGCAGTACTTC; v_call: TRBV7-9; d_call: NA; clone_size: many; j_call: TRBJ2-4
cdr3_aa: CASTYSGNTIYF; cdr3_nt: TGTGCCAGCACCTACTCTGGAAACACCATATATTTT; v_call: TRBV28; d_call: NA; clone_size: NA; j_call: TRBJ1-3
cdr3_aa: CASSLMASTGYNEQFF; cdr3_nt: TGTGCCAGCAGTTTGATGGCTAGCACGGGCTACAATGAGCAGTTCTTC; v_call: TRBV27; d_call: NA; clone_size: NA; j_call: TRBJ2-1
cdr3_aa: CATSRDHGGPNEQFF; cdr3_nt: TGTGCCACCAGCAGAGATCATGGAGGGCCAAATGAGCAGTTCTTC; v_call: TRBV15; d_call: NA; clone_size: NA; j_call: TRBJ2-1
cdr3_aa: CASSSDQETQYF; cdr3_nt: TGTGCCAGCAGTTCCGACCAAGAGACCCAGTACTTC; v_call: TRBV6-6; d_call: NA; clone_size: NA; j_call: TRBJ2-5
cdr3_aa: CASSGQGRRETQYF; cdr3_nt: TGTGCCAGCTCCGGACAGGGGAGGCGAGAGACCCAGTACTTC; v_call: TRBV28; d_call: TRBD1; clone_size: NA; j_call: TRBJ2-5
cdr3_aa: CASSFAGTSGKNEQFF; cdr3_nt: TGTGCCAGCAGCTTCGCCGGGACTAGCGGGAAAAATGAGCAGTTCTTC; v_call: TRBV7-3; d_call: TRBD2; clone_size: many; j_call: TRBJ2-1
cdr3_aa: CASSVDFLELFF; cdr3_nt: TGTGCCAGCAGCGTAGACTTTCTGGAGCTGTTTTTT; v_call: TRBV9; d_call: NA; clone_size: few; j_call: TRBJ2-2
cdr3_aa: CASSLTGTVTYEQYF; cdr3_nt: TGTGCCAGCAGTTTGACAGGGACGGTTACCTACGAGCAGTACTTC; v_call: TRBV7-2; d_call: TRBD1; clone_size: NA; j_call: TRBJ2-7
cdr3_aa: CSAPRQTQQYF; cdr3_nt: TGCAGTGCTCCCCGACAGACCCAGCAGTACTTC; v_call: TRBV20-1; d_call: NA; clone_size: NA; j_call: TRBJ2-7
cdr3_aa: CASSLQGANGNTIYF; cdr3_nt: TGTGCCAGCAGCTTACAGGGGGCTAATGGAAACACCATATATTTT; v_call: TRBV5-4; d_call: TRBD1; clone_size: NA; j_call: TRBJ1-3
cdr3_aa: CASSPRDGTYEQYF; cdr3_nt: TGTGCCAGCAGCCCGCGGGACGGCACCTACGAGCAGTACTTC; v_call: TRBV4-2; d_call: NA; clone_size: few; j_call: TRBJ2-7
cdr3_aa: CASSRFRDRGADTQYF; cdr3_nt: TGCGCCAGCAGCAGATTCCGGGACAGGGGCGCAGATACGCAGTATTTT; v_call: TRBV5-1; d_call: TRBD1; clone_size: NA; j_call: TRBJ2-3
cdr3_aa: CASGLVQSAGTEAFF; cdr3_nt: TGTGCTAGTGGTTTGGTACAGTCCGCAGGCACTGAAGCTTTCTTT; v_call: TRBV12-5; d_call: NA; clone_size: NA; j_call: TRBJ1-1
cdr3_aa: CASSPSGTGVGNEQFF; cdr3_nt: TGTGCCAGCTCACCATCCGGGACAGGGGTGGGAAATGAGCAGTTCTTC; v_call: TRBV18; d_call: TRBD1; clone_size: few; j_call: TRBJ2-1
cdr3_aa: CASSPGELSYNEQFF; cdr3_nt: TGCGCCAGCAGCCCGGGGGAATTGTCCTACAATGAGCAGTTCTTC; v_call: TRBV5-1; d_call: NA; clone_size: few; j_call: TRBJ2-1
cdr3_aa: CASSLGLRGSGEQYF; cdr3_nt: TGTGCCAGCAGCTTAGGTCTTCGGGGAAGTGGGGAGCAGTACTTC; v_call: TRBV11-3; d_call: NA; clone_size: NA; j_call: TRBJ2-7
cdr3_aa: CASSETGTANEKLFF; cdr3_nt: TGTGCCAGTTCGGAGACCGGGACAGCGAATGAAAAACTGTTTTTT; v_call: TRBV19; d_call: TRBD1; clone_size: NA; j_call: TRBJ1-4
cdr3_aa: CASSSSPGQLANYGYTF; cdr3_nt: TGCGCCAGCAGCTCGAGCCCGGGACAGCTTGCTAACTATGGCTACACCTTC; v_call: TRBV5-1; d_call: TRBD1; clone_size: few; j_call: TRBJ1-2
cdr3_aa: CASSLWSGGTNTGELFF; cdr3_nt: TGTGCCAGCAGTTTGTGGTCGGGGGGTACGAACACCGGGGAGCTGTTTTTT; v_call: TRBV28; d_call: TRBD2; clone_size: few; j_call: TRBJ2-2
cdr3_aa: CASSRGLYEQFF; cdr3_nt: TGTGCCAGCTCACGGGGACTCTATGAGCAGTTCTTC; v_call: TRBV18; d_call: NA; clone_size: NA; j_call: TRBJ2-1
cdr3_aa: CASSLEVWTGDEGYTF; cdr3_nt: TGCGCCAGCAGCTTGGAGGTTTGGACAGGGGACGAAGGCTACACCTTC; v_call: TRBV5-1; d_call: TRBD1; clone_size: NA; j_call: TRBJ1-2
cdr3_aa: CASSPVSNYGYTF; cdr3_nt: TGTGCCAGTAGTCCCGTCTCTAACTATGGCTACACCTTC; v_call: TRBV19; d_call: NA; clone_size: few; j_call: TRBJ1-2
cdr3_aa: CASRGLGGDSYNEQFF; cdr3_nt: TGTGCCAGCAGGGGGCTGGGGGGAGACTCCTACAATGAGCAGTTCTTC; v_call: TRBV2; d_call: NA; clone_size: few; j_call: TRBJ2-1
cdr3_aa: CASSLQGTYNEQFF; cdr3_nt: TGTGCCAGCAGTTTACAGGGGACCTACAATGAGCAGTTCTTC; v_call: TRBV27; d_call: NA; clone_size: NA; j_call: TRBJ2-1
cdr3_aa: CASRTLAGGPRTQYF; cdr3_nt: TGTGCCAGCAGAACACTAGCGGGAGGCCCCAGGACCCAGTACTTC; v_call: TRBV6-5; d_call: TRBD2; clone_size: few; j_call: TRBJ2-5
cdr3_aa: CSVAGQDLATNEKLFF; cdr3_nt: TGCAGCGTTGCAGGGCAGGATCTTGCAACTAATGAAAAACTGTTTTTT; v_call: TRBV29-1; d_call: NA; clone_size: NA; j_call: TRBJ1-4
cdr3_aa: CSVGGGDNEQFF; cdr3_nt: TGCAGCGTTGGGGGCGGGGACAATGAGCAGTTCTTC; v_call: TRBV29-1; d_call: NA; clone_size: NA; j_call: TRBJ2-1
cdr3_aa: CASSPERGWYEQYF; cdr3_nt: TGTGCCAGCAGTCCGGAAAGAGGGTGGTACGAGCAGTACTTC; v_call: TRBV28; d_call: NA; clone_size: few; j_call: TRBJ2-7
cdr3_aa: CASSRVTGAYEQYF; cdr3_nt: TGTGCCAGCAGCCGAGTAACAGGGGCCTACGAGCAGTACTTC; v_call: TRBV28; d_call: TRBD1; clone_size: NA; j_call: TRBJ2-7
cdr3_aa: CASSPTGTGNQPQHF; cdr3_nt: TGTGCCAGCAGCCCGACCGGGACAGGTAATCAGCCCCAGCATTTT; v_call: TRBV7-9; d_call: TRBD1; clone_size: NA; j_call: TRBJ1-5
cdr3_aa: CASSYSRTRGETQYF; cdr3_nt: TGTGCCAGCAGTTACTCTCGGACTAGAGGGGAGACCCAGTACTTC; v_call: TRBV6-5; d_call: TRBD2; clone_size: NA; j_call: TRBJ2-5
cdr3_aa: CASSIDLGIQPQHF; cdr3_nt: TGTGCCAGTAGTATAGATCTGGGCATCCAGCCCCAGCATTTT; v_call: TRBV19; d_call: NA; clone_size: NA; j_call: TRBJ1-5
cdr3_aa: CASSLSTDTQYF; cdr3_nt: TGTGCCAGCAGTCTGAGCACAGATACGCAGTATTTT; v_call: TRBV28; d_call: NA; clone_size: NA; j_call: TRBJ2-3
cdr3_aa: CAISESSSSDIIFQETQYF; cdr3_nt: TGTGCCATCAGTGAGTCGTCTTCTTCGGACATTATCTTCCAAGAGACCCAGTACTTC; v_call: TRBV10-3; d_call: NA; clone_size: NA; j_call: TRBJ2-5
cdr3_aa: CASSPPVGTPSYEQYF; cdr3_nt: TGTGCCAGCTCACCACCGGTCGGGACACCCTCCTACGAGCAGTACTTC; v_call: TRBV18; d_call: NA; clone_size: NA; j_call: TRBJ2-7
cdr3_aa: CSAPQHTEAFF; cdr3_nt: TGCAGTGCTCCACAACACACTGAAGCTTTCTTT; v_call: TRBV20-1; d_call: NA; clone_size: few; j_call: TRBJ1-1
cdr3_aa: CASRDLAGSYEQYF; cdr3_nt: TGTGCCAGCAGGGATTTAGCGGGGTCCTACGAGCAGTACTTC; v_call: TRBV4-2; d_call: TRBD2; clone_size: few; j_call: TRBJ2-7
cdr3_aa: CASSLELLADAYNEQFF; cdr3_nt: TGTGCCAGCAGCTTAGAGCTCCTAGCGGACGCCTACAATGAGCAGTTCTTC; v_call: TRBV7-2; d_call: TRBD2; clone_size: NA; j_call: TRBJ2-1
cdr3_aa: CASYDRGNTGELFF; cdr3_nt: TGTGCCAGTTACGACAGGGGGAACACCGGGGAGCTGTTTTTT; v_call: TRBV19; d_call: TRBD1; clone_size: NA; j_call: TRBJ2-2